These 7 T cell receptor beta chains originate from one sample sequenced in a study of shared clonotypes between healthy human individuals. The method was immunoSEQ multiplex PCR; TCRdb's version includes in-frame clones alone and lacks a portion of them. Altogether roughly 1.4 million clones are present, approximately 98.5% being singletons, with the ten largest covering over 0.3%. The sequencing input was naive CD4+ T cells sorted from blood. Documented subset: CD45RA+ positively selected. Every receptor here comes from a man aged 30 to 45 in good health.

The genes are TRBV27 and TRBJ2-4, with 8 positions matching TRBD1. The germline V gene encodes CDR1 MNHEY and CDR2 SMNVEV (reference sequence). The CDR3 has 19 amino acids. The V and J ends lost 2 bases and 1 base, in that order; junction bases with no gene match: 13. In DNA, the CDR3 is TGTGCCAGCAGTTTAAACGGACAGGGAGGAGATGTTGCCAAAAACATTCAGTACTTC. Encoded protein: CASSLNGQGGDVAKNIQYF.

This chain connects TRBV5-1 to TRBJ2-5, with TRBD1 identical over 7 bases. This CDR3 comprises 15 residues. From germline, CDR1 is SGHRS and CDR2 YFSETQ. After removal of 4 bases from V and 0 bases from J, the junction contained 6 bases not matched to a gene. CDR3 in amino acids: CASSRTQGNQETQYF. CDR3 coding DNA: TGCGCCAGCAGCCGAACACAGGGGAACCAAGAGACCCAGTACTTC.

The chain employs TRBV7-9 and TRBJ2-1, with D hard to call. The CDR3 covers 13 residues. The germline gives CDR1 SEHNR, CDR2 FQNEAQ (reference sequence). V lost 3 bases, J lost 3 bases, and 6 bases lay in between. CDR3 DNA: TGTGCCAGCAGCTTCCCGAGCTACAATGAGCAGTTCTTC. This gives the protein CASSFPSYNEQFF.

This rearrangement joins TRBV13 to TRBJ2-6; no clear D gene. The V and J ends lost 8 bases and 0 bases respectively, with 8 bases between them. Germline-derived CDR1 and CDR2 are PRHDT and FYEKMQ (reference sequence). This CDR3 has 14 amino acids. As DNA, the CDR3 is TGTGCCAGCCACTCGAGCTCTGGGGCCAACGTCCTGACTTTC. Translated, it gives CASHSSSGANVLTF.

V and J are TRBV29-1 and TRBJ1-3; possibly TRBD1 for D (6 bases). The V end lost 7 bases, the J end lost 7 bases, and 17 bases lay between the germline ends. Germline CDR1 is SQVTM and CDR2 is ANQGSEA. CDR3 length equals 13 residues. DNA of the CDR3: TGCAGCGGCCTTGGGGACAAGTGGAACACCATATATTTT. Its protein product is CSGLGDKWNTIYF.

This sequence joins TRBV27 and TRBJ2-1, with TRBD2 matching over 8 bases. The germline V gene encodes CDR1 MNHEY and CDR2 SMNVEV (reference sequence). The CDR3 has 15 residues. Losses at the gene ends were 2 bases for V and 8 bases for J; bases not matched to a gene: 8. The CDR3 loop is CASSLRGLAFDEQFF. CDR3 sequence (DNA): TGTGCCAGCAGTTTACGCGGACTAGCATTCGATGAGCAGTTCTTC.

This chain connects TRBV10-2 to TRBJ2-1; 11 bases align to TRBD2. Germline V gene sequence: CDR1 WSHSY, CDR2 SAAADI. The CDR3 loop spans 18 amino acids. Losses at the gene ends were 1 base for V and 3 bases for J; bases not matched to a gene: 8. The CDR3 DNA follows: TGCGCCAGCAGTGAGTGGCTAGCGGGAGGAGGTAACTACAATGAGCAGTTCTTC. Translation: CASSEWLAGGGNYNEQFF.